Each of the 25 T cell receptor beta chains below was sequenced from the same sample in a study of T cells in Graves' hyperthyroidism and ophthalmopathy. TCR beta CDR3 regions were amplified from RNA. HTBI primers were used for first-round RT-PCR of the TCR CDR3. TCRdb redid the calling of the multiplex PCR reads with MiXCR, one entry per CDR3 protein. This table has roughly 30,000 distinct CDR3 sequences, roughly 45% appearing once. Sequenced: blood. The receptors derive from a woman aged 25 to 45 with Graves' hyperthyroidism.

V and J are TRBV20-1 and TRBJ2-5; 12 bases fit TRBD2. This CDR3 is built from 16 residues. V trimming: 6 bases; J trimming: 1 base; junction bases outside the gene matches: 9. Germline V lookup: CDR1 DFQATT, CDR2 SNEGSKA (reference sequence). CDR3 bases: TGCAGTGCCCTAGGACTAGCGGGATCCCCCCAAGAGACCCAGTACTTC. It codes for CSALGLAGSPQETQYF.

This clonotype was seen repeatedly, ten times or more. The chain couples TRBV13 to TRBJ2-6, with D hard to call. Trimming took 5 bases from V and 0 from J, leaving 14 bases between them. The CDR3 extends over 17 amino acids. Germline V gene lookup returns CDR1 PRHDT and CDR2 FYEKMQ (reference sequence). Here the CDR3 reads CASSPKKLYSGANVLTF. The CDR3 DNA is TGTGCCAGCAGCCCAAAAAAGCTCTACTCTGGGGCCAACGTCCTGACTTTC. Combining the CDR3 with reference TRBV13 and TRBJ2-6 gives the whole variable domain AAGVIQSPRHLIKEKRETATLKCYPIPRHDTVYWYQQGPGQDPQFLISFYEKMQSDKGSIPDRFSAQQFSDYHSELNMSSLELGDSALYFCASSPKKLYSGANVLTFGAGSRLTVL.

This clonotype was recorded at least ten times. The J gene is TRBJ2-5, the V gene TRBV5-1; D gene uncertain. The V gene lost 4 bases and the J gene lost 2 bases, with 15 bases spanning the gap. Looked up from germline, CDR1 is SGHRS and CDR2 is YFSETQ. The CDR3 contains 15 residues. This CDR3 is CASSTRWSAQETQYF. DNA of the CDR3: TGCGCCAGCAGCACGAGATGGAGCGCTCAAGAGACCCAGTACTTC.

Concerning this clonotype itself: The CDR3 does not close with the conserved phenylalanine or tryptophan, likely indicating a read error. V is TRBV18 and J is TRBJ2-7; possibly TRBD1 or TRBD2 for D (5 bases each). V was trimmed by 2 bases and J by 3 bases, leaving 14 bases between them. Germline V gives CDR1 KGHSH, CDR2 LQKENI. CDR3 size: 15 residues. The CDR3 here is CASSPGGDRYYEQYL. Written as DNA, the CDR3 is TGTGCCAGCTCACCAGGAGGTGACAGATACTACGAGCAGTACCTC.

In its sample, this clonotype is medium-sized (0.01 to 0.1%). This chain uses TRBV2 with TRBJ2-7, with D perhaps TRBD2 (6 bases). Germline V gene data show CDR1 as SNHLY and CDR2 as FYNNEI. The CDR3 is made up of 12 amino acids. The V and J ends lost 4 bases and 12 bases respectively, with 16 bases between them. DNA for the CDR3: TGTGCCAGCAGTGGAAGGCTGCGGGGCACGTACTTC. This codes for CASSGRLRGTYF.

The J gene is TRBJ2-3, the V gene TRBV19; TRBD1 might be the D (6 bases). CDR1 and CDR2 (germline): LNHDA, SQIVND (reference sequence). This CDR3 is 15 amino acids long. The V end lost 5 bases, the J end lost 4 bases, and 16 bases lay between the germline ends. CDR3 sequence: CASSPLSRGADTQYF. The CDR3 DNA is TGTGCCAGTAGTCCTCTTAGCAGGGGTGCAGATACGCAGTATTTT.

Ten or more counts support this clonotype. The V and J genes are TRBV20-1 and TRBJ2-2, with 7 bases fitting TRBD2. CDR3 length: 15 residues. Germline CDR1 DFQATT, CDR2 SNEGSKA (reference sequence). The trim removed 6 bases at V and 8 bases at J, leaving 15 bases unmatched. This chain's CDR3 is CSAPDPRRELGELFF. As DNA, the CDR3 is TGCAGTGCCCCCGATCCCCGGCGGGAGCTGGGGGAGCTGTTTTTT.

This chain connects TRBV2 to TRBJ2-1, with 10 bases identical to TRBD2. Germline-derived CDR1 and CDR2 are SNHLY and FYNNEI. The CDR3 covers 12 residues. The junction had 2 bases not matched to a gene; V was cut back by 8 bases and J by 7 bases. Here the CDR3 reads CASELAGNEQFF. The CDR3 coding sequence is TGTGCCAGCGAACTAGCGGGAAATGAGCAGTTCTTC.

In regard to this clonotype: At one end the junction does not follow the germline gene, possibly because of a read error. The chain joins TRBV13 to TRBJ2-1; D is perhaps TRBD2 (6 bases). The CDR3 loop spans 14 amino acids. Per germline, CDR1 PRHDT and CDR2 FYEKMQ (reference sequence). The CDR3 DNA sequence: TGTGCCAGCAGCTTAGTACTAGCAAACAATGAGCTGTTCTTC. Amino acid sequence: CASSLVLANNELFF.

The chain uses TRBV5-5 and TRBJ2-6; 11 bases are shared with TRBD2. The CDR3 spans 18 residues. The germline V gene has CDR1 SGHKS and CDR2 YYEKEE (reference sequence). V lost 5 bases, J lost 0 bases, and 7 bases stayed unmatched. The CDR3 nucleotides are TGTGCCAGCAGGGTACTAGCGGGAGTGGCCTCTGGGGCCAACGTCCTGACTTTC. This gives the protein CASRVLAGVASGANVLTF.

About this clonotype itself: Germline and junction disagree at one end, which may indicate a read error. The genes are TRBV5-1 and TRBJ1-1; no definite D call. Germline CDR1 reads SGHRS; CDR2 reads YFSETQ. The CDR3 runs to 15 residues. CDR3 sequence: CASSFTGGGNTEACF. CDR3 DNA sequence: TGCGCCAGCAGCTTTACCGGAGGAGGGAACACTGAAGCTTGCTTT.

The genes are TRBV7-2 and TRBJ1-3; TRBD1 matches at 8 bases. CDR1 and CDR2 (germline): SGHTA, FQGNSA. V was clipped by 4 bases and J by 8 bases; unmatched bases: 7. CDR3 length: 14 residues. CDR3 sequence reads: CASSSDQGADTIYF. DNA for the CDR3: TGTGCCAGCAGCTCGGACCAGGGGGCGGACACCATATATTTT.

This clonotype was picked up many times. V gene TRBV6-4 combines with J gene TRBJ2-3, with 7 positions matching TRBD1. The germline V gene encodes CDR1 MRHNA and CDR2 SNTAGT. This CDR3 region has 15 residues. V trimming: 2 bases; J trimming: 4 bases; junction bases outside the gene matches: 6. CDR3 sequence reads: CASSDRQGGPDTQYF. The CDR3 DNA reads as TGTGCCAGCAGTGACAGACAGGGCGGGCCAGATACGCAGTATTTT.

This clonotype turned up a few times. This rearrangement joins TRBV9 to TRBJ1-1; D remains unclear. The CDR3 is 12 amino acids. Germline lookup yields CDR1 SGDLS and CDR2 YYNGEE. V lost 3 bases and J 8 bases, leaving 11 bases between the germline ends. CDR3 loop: CASSGSNEEAFF. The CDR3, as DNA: TGTGCCAGCAGCGGGTCAAATGAAGAAGCTTTCTTT.

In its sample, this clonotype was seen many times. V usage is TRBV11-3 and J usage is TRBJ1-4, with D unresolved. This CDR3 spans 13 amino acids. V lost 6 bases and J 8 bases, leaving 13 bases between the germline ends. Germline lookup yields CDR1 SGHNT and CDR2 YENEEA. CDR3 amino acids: CASRGTGEEKLFF. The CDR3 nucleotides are TGTGCCAGCAGGGGAACCGGGGAGGAAAAACTGTTTTTT. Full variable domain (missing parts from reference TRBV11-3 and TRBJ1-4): EAGVVQSPRYKIIEKKQPVAFWCNPISGHNTLYWYLQNLGQGPELLIRYENEEAVDDSQLPKDRFSAERLKGVDSTLKIQPAELGDSAVYLCASRGTGEEKLFFGSGTQLSVL.

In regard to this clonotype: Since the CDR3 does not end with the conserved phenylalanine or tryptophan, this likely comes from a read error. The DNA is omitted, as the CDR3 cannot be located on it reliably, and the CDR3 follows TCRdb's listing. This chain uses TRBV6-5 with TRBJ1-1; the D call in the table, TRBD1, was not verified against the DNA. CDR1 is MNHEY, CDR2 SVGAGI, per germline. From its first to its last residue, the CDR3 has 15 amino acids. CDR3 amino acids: CASRYNRGTYTEAFC.

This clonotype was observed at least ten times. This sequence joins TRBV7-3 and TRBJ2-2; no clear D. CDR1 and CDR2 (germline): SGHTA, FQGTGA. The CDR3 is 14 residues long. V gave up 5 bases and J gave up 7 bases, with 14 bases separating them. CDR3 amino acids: CASSQNELIGELFF. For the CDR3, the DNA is TGTGCCAGCAGCCAAAATGAATTAATCGGGGAGCTGTTTTTT. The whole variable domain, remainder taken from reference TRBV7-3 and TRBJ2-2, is GAGVSQTPSNKVTEKGKYVELRCDPISGHTALYWYRQSLGQGPEFLIYFQGTGAADDSGLPNDRFFAVRPEGSVSTLKIQRTERGDSAVYLCASSQNELIGELFFGEGSRLTVL.

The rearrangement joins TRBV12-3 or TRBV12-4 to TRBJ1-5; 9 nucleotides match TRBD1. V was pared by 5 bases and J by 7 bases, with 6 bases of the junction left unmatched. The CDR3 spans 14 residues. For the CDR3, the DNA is TGTGCCAGCAGTCCGGGACAGGGAGGGCAGCCCCAGCATTTT. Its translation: CASSPGQGGQPQHF.

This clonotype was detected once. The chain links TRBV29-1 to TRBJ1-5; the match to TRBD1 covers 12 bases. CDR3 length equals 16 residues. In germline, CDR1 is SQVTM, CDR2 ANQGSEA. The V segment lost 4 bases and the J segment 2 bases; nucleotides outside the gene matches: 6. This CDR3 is CSVAGQGAGGNQPQHF. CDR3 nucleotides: TGCAGCGTTGCGGGACAGGGGGCGGGTGGCAATCAGCCCCAGCATTTT.

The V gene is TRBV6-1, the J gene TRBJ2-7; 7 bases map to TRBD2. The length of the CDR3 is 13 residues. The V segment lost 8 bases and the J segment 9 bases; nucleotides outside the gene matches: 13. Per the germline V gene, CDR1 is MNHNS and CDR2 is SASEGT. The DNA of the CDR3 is TGTGCCAGCTCCACCTCAGGACCGGGGGGGCAGTACTTC. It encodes CASSTSGPGGQYF.

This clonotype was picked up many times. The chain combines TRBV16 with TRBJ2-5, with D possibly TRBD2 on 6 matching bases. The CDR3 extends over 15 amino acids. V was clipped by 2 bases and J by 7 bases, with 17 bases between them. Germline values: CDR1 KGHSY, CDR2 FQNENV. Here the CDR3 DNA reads TGTGCCAGCAGCCAAAGCGGCGGAGGGAAAGGGACCCAGTACTTC. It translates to CASSQSGGGKGTQYF. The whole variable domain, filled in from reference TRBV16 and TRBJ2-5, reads GEEVAQTPKHLVRGEGQKAKLYCAPIKGHSYVFWYQQVLKNEFKFLISFQNENVFDETGMPKERFSAKCLPNSPCSLEIQATKLEDSAVYFCASSQSGGGKGTQYFGPGTRLLVL.

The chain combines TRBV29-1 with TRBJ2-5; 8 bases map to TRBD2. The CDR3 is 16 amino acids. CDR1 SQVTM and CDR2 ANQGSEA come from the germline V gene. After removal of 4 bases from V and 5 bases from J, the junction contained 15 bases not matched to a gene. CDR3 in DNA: TGCAGCGTTGGGAGTAGCGGGACACGACTGGTGGAGACCCAGTACTTC. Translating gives CSVGSSGTRLVETQYF.

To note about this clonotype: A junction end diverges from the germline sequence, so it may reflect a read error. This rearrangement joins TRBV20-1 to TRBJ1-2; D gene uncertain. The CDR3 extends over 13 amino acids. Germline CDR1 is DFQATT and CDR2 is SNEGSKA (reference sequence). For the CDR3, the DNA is TGCAGTGCTCGAGAGGGCGGCACCTATGGCTACACCTTC. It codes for CSAREGGTYGYTF.

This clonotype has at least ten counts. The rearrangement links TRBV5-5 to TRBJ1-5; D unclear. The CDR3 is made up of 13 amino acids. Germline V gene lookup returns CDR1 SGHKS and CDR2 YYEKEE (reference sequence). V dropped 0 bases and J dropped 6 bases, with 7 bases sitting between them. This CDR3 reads CASSLEGFQPQHF. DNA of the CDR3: TGTGCCAGCAGCTTGGAAGGGTTTCAGCCCCAGCATTTT.

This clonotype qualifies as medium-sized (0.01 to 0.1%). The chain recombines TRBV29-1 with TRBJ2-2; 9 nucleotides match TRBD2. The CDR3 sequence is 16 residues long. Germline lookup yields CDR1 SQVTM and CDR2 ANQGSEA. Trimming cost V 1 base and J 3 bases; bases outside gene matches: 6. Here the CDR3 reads CSVEVLAGYDTGELFF. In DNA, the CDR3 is TGCAGCGTTGAAGTCCTAGCGGGATATGACACCGGGGAGCTGTTTTTT.